Listed here is a single T cell receptor beta chain. Assay: immunoSEQ multiplex PCR; the TCRdb copy retains only in-frame clones and omits some. The sample shows 170,000 or so clones, 75% to 90% of them seen only once. This sample is drawn from a study of blood T cell repertoires in COVID-19. In the study overall: The analysed material was cDNA or gDNA that came from T cells, B-cell-depleted T cells, or PBMCs.

The CDR3 runs to 18 residues. V was pared by 2 bases and J by 0 bases, with 14 bases between. Germline loops: CDR1 MNHEY, CDR2 SMNVEV (reference sequence). The TCR was taken from a woman aged 55 to 70 with acute or convalescent COVID-19. The specimen sequenced was peripheral blood. This chain joins TRBV27 and TRBJ1-6, with a tentative D call TRBD1 (6 bases). The CDR3 here is CASSLRGHPSSYNSPLHF. The CDR3 coding sequence is TGTGCCAGCAGTTTACGGGGACACCCGAGCTCCTATAATTCACCCCTCCACTTT.